Listed below are T cell receptor beta chains from one sample, sequenced in a study of prognosis after radiotherapy for stage I lung cancer. TCRdb reanalysed the multiplex PCR reads using MiXCR and keeps one entry per CDR3 protein. The sample holds fewer than 20,000 distinct CDR3 sequences, 44% seen once. This specimen consisted of PBMCs, obtained before or after stereotactic body radiation therapy (not recorded which). The receptors were gathered from a donor over 45 with non-small cell lung cancer. Both conserved end residues are part of each CDR3. Some rows have no size entry. The others give once, few or many, or a class for an expanded clone.

clone_size	v_call	j_call	cdr3_aa
many	TRBV19	TRBJ1-2	CASRGLGGHYGYTF
-	TRBV5-1	TRBJ2-6	CASSFDPGAGANVLTF
many	TRBV12-5	TRBJ1-1	CASGFGGKNTEAFF
-	TRBV28	TRBJ2-7	CASSLGFSYEQYF
-	TRBV5-4	TRBJ2-5	CASTLGGDGSKWTQYF
many	TRBV12-3/TRBV12-4	TRBJ1-1	CASNTDLNTEAFF
-	TRBV28	TRBJ2-7	CASSPGQGLSYEQYF
-	TRBV28	TRBJ2-2	CASRTQEANTGELSF
many	TRBV5-1	TRBJ2-3	CASSLEGRSSRRDTQYF
many	TRBV20-1	TRBJ2-3	CSATSLTGGNTDTQYF
-	TRBV5-1	TRBJ2-3	CASSSGAGEWDTQYF
many	TRBV6-1	TRBJ2-2	CASSYGLAGAGELFF
-	TRBV11-3	TRBJ1-2	CASSLGGSLATYGYTF
-	TRBV30	TRBJ2-3	CAWSVQGKDTQYF
many	TRBV12-3/TRBV12-4	TRBJ1-5	CASSQGGSNQPQHF
-	TRBV30	TRBJ2-7	CAWSPDSSYEQYF
-	TRBV20-1	TRBJ2-3	CSASPRDYNLRDTQYF
many	TRBV6-2/TRBV6-3	TRBJ2-3	CASSYGGTSGGGLDTQYF
-	TRBV7-8	TRBJ2-2	CASSFAMLAWELFF
-	TRBV27	TRBJ2-7	CASSFGPYEQYF
-	TRBV15	TRBJ2-7	CATSRIAPTRHKSYEQYF
many	TRBV19	TRBJ2-1	CATSSLGSSYNEQFF
-	TRBV2	TRBJ1-2	CASSNDRDYGYTF
-	TRBV20-1	TRBJ1-1	CSAGTGEMSIEAFF
once	TRBV19	TRBJ2-1	CASSAAGARNEQFF
many	TRBV2	TRBJ2-2	CASSREGHRGGELFF
many	TRBV9	TRBJ2-7	CASSPSGSAQYEQYF
many	TRBV20-1	TRBJ2-7	CSARGSRTGPADEQYF
many	TRBV4-2	TRBJ2-7	CASSQGWGRDNEQYF
-	TRBV6-4	TRBJ2-6	CASSQVLTAGANVLTF
-	TRBV19	TRBJ2-3	CASSIQRFFFDTQYF
many	TRBV5-8	TRBJ1-5	CASSLREFNQPQHF
many	TRBV15	TRBJ1-6	CATSRNVYNSPLHF
-	TRBV7-2	TRBJ2-7	CASSLEGTDPYEQYF
many	TRBV24-1	TRBJ2-3	CATSDPGLAGVADTQYF
-	TRBV28	TRBJ2-6	CASSGGGSGANVLTF
many	TRBV7-6	TRBJ2-3	CASSLTTGLGTDTQYF
medium-sized	TRBV12-3/TRBV12-4	TRBJ1-2	CASSFKGTRRGYTF
many	TRBV7-2	TRBJ1-5	CASSLAGQPQHF
-	TRBV10-3	TRBJ1-6	CAISGRVEGNSPLHF
many	TRBV2	TRBJ2-2	CASSELGYRGTGELFF
-	TRBV6-5	TRBJ1-1	CASSYWGSGTEAFF